This T cell receptor (beta chain) was identified in a study of blood T cell repertoires in COVID-19. The junction had 7 bases not matched to a gene; V was cut back by 4 bases and J by 7 bases. Germline assignment: CDR1 SGDLS and CDR2 YYNGEE. This CDR3 has 14 residues. Measured with immunoSEQ multiplex PCR; TCRdb has only the in-frame clones, and not every one. The sample lists roughly 93,000 clones, roughly nine tenths seen once, with under 9.5% in the top ten. The sequencing input was peripheral blood. The chain combines TRBV9 with TRBJ1-2; 10 bases agree with TRBD1. This TCR came from a man aged 45-60 years with acute or convalescent COVID-19. The CDR3 here is CASSQGGQGIGYTF. DNA of the CDR3: TGTGCCAGCAGCCAGGGGGGACAGGGGATTGGCTACACCTTC.